These T cell receptor beta chains were read from a single sample in a study of T cells in localized non-small cell lung cancer. The protocol was immunoSEQ multiplex PCR, while the TCRdb copy is restricted to in-frame clones and leaves out a portion. The sample has tens of thousands of clones, roughly 87% seen once; the top ten hold over 12%. Sequencing was performed on peripheral blood, taken before any cancer treatment. The receptors derive from a man aged 40 to 75 with stage I squamous cell lung carcinoma. CDR3s include the opening cysteine and the closing phenylalanine or tryptophan. A D gene is named only where the DNA matches it firmly. Clone size appears in some rows only: once, few, many, or a class for an expanded clone.

v_call	j_call	d_call	cdr3_length	clone_size	cdr3_aa	cdr3_nt
TRBV7-2	TRBJ2-6	.	14	.	CATRVGSGANVLTF	TGTGCCACCAGGGTGGGCTCTGGGGCCAACGTCCTGACTTTC
TRBV5-1	TRBJ1-2	.	14	few	CASSFSPEGYGYTF	TGCGCCAGCAGCTTTTCGCCGGAGGGCTATGGCTACACCTTC
TRBV28	TRBJ2-4	.	14	.	CASTSQGSENIQYF	TGTGCCAGCACCTCGCAGGGATCGGAAAACATTCAGTACTTC
TRBV7-2	TRBJ2-2	.	15	few	CASSLRTGNTGELFF	TGTGCCAGCAGCCTGAGGACGGGGAACACCGGGGAGCTGTTTTTT
TRBV6-4	TRBJ1-2	.	15	.	CASSEWGSLYYGYTF	TGTGCCAGCAGTGAATGGGGGTCCCTTTACTATGGCTACACCTTC
TRBV9	TRBJ1-1	TRBD1	15	.	CASSATGTVNTEAFF	TGTGCCAGCAGCGCAACCGGGACAGTAAACACTGAAGCTTTCTTT
TRBV10-3	TRBJ1-2	TRBD1	13	.	CAINLGQGQSYTF	TGTGCCATCAATCTAGGACAGGGTCAAAGCTACACCTTC
TRBV7-9	TRBJ1-1	.	15	.	CASSPEATGRTEAFF	TGTGCCAGCAGCCCGGAAGCGACCGGACGCACTGAAGCTTTCTTT
TRBV28	TRBJ2-3	TRBD1	14	.	CASTGQAVHGTQYF	TGTGCCAGCACCGGACAGGCCGTACACGGTACGCAGTATTTT
TRBV27	TRBJ2-2	TRBD2	16	.	CASSFWGGSGPGELFF	TGTGCCAGCAGTTTTTGGGGGGGATCAGGGCCCGGGGAGCTGTTTTTT